This entry describes one T cell receptor (beta chain). Clones were sequenced by immunoSEQ multiplex PCR, and TCRdb holds only the in-frame ones, with some missing. Counted here are about 70,000 clones, roughly 92% occurring once; the ten biggest clones make up 0.4% to 0.5%. V was pared by 3 bases and J by 1 base, with 7 bases of the junction left unmatched. The germline CDR1 and CDR2 sequences are LNHDA and SQIVND (reference sequence). The CDR3 is 17 amino acids. This record belongs to a study of technical replicates of blood from a handful of donors. The rearrangement joins TRBV19 to TRBJ2-2, with 8 positions matching TRBD1. The sequence derives from a human donor in good health. The sample consisted of T cells isolated from PBMCs. CDR3 sequence reads: CASSIVGTGVNTGELFF. CDR3 DNA: TGTGCCAGTAGTATCGTCGGGACAGGAGTGAACACCGGGGAGCTGTTTTTT.